The T cell receptor (beta chain) under discussion was sequenced for a study of blood T cell repertoires in COVID-19 (dated by TCRdb to about 2020). For the wider study: The collaborator samples originated in the United States, Italy and Spain and spanned the acute and convalescent phases of COVID-19. The samples were drawn from two sources: the first 160 participants of the ongoing ImmuneRACE study, and over 1,000 subjects contributed by 6 global collaborators. The dataset comprised deeply sampled blood TCRbeta repertoires from subjects exposed to, actively infected with, or recovered from COVID-19. The material from the prospective study consisted of cDNA or gDNA derived from T cells, B-cell-depleted T cells, or PBMCs. HLA class I and class II types, where available, came from metadata supplied by the sample provider rather than from assay-based typing. The sample metadata nearly always contained a de-identified subject ID, COVID-19 status, age in years and sex. The repertoires were released in a freely available public database meant as a resource for research on the immune response to SARS-CoV-2. Broader findings and caveats from the paper: Clinical and demographic metadata were provided uncurated, with the amount varying by source and participant.

Points on this clone: Its antigen is currently not known. No base qualities exist here, and no much larger clone lies one base off it.

Enrolling through a virtual design, the prospective study's participants ranged in age from roughly 18 to 95 years and lived across approximately 25 United States geographic areas. In the prospective study, cohorts were assigned on the basis of participant-reported clinical history obtained from a screening survey and a study questionnaire. Recovered participants in ImmuneRACE Cohort 3 were defined as having two consecutive negative NP/OP PCR tests, clearance from a healthcare professional, or resolution of symptoms. Each participant in the prospective study had whole blood, serum and a nasopharyngeal or oropharyngeal swab collected by mobile phlebotomists. Prospective study participants could optionally give additional blood draws and questionnaires over an approximately two-month period. Blood samples from the prospective study were shipped frozen or at room temperature prior to DNA extraction.

TCRbeta CDR3 regions were amplified from genomic DNA by means of the immunoSEQ Assay, a bias-controlled multiplex PCR. Turning to the authors' computational methods: Within the assay, amplification of reference gene primers was used to estimate how many nucleated cells each sample contained. To quantify the absolute abundance of each unique TCRbeta CDR3 rearrangement, sequence reads were collapsed and filtered. Productive Simpson clonality was computed per sample as the square root of Simpson's diversity index over productive rearrangements. Sourced from immuneACCESS, this table was stored by TCRdb with only in-frame sequences that have V and J called. A share of the clones is absent; for the studies checked, an unresolved V gene accounts for under half, and the remainder has no known explanation. The D gene and trimming were derived from the DNA, and the V and J assignments and clone size from that table. For this sample the table gives more than 200,000 clones, of which about 88% were detected only once. The ten largest clonotypes hold around 1.6% of the sample.

The CDR1 and CDR2 encoded by the germline V gene are SGHTA and FQGTGA. The CDR3 measures 13 amino acids from cysteine to phenylalanine. Just CDR3 DNA is preserved here, 39 bases in frame from base 1. Cut back by 11 bases and 6 bases, the V and J ends lie 19 bases apart. The sequence is built from TRBV7-3 and TRBJ1-1, and TRBD1 may be the D gene, going by 5 matching bases. Specimen: PBMCs or T cells enriched from blood (not recorded which). The sequence derives from a woman between 50 and 59 years old who had recovered from COVID-19. The CDR3 in this case is CARFPREGPEAFF. The DNA sequence is as follows: TGTGCCCGCTTCCCCAGGGAGGGGCCTGAAGCTTTCTTT.